The 9 T cell receptor beta chains given below trace back to one sample, sequenced in a study of blood T cell repertoires in COVID-19. Measured with immunoSEQ multiplex PCR; TCRdb has only the in-frame clones, and not every one. The table lists about 190,000 clones, more than 75% of them singletons. Sequencing was done on a sample of peripheral blood. The receptors originated from a woman aged 55-70 years with COVID-19, enrolled during active disease.

The V call is TRBV4-1, the J call TRBJ1-2; possible D gene TRBD1, 6 bases. V was cut by 0 bases and J by 3 bases, with 11 bases left in between. Germline loops: CDR1 MGHRA, CDR2 YSYEKL. The CDR3 spans 15 residues. CDR3 DNA sequence: TGCGCCAGCAGCCAAGATGCGGGGGCCTACTATGGCTACACCTTC. It translates to CASSQDAGAYYGYTF.

The chain combines TRBV19 with TRBJ2-7, with 8 bases fitting TRBD2. Germline V gives CDR1 LNHDA, CDR2 SQIVND (reference sequence). Trimming removed 5 bases from V and 7 bases from J; junction bases left unmatched: 7. The CDR3 spans 13 residues. The CDR3, as DNA: TGTGCCAGTAGTTACGGGAGGGCCGGAGAGCAGTACTTC. Protein product: CASSYGRAGEQYF.

This clone was recorded once. This chain connects TRBV11-1 to TRBJ2-5; a possible D gene is TRBD1 (6 bases). This CDR3 comprises 15 residues. V gave up 1 base and J gave up 5 bases, with 14 bases separating them. CDR1 and CDR2 from the germline V gene are SGHAT and FQDESV (reference sequence). CDR3 in amino acids: CASSLGTARSETQYF. In nucleotides, the CDR3 is TGTGCCAGCAGCTTAGGGACAGCCCGTTCGGAGACCCAGTACTTC.

The chain couples TRBV6-8 to TRBJ1-2, with TRBD1 as a possible D gene (6 bases). The V and J ends lost 4 bases and 10 bases respectively, with 19 bases between them. CDR1 and CDR2 from the germline V gene are MNHGY and SAAAGT. The CDR3 covers 14 residues. The CDR3 region is CASSWGPSRKLYTF. DNA for the CDR3: TGTGCCAGCAGTTGGGGGCCCTCTAGGAAGCTCTACACCTTC.

The J gene is TRBJ2-4, the V gene TRBV28; 9 bases align to TRBD2. The CDR3 sequence is 16 residues long. The germline V gene has CDR1 MDHEN and CDR2 SYDVKM. V was pared by 3 bases and J by 11 bases, with 14 bases of the junction left unmatched. For the CDR3, the DNA is TGTGCCAGCAGTTTCCCACACGGCGGGAGGGCCAACGTTCAGTACTTC. Translation: CASSFPHGGRANVQYF.

V usage is TRBV27 and J usage is TRBJ2-7, with 7 bases lining up with TRBD1. The CDR3 loop spans 14 amino acids. CDR1 is MNHEY, CDR2 SMNVEV, per germline (reference sequence). Trimming at V came to 5 bases and at J to 4 bases, leaving 8 bases not matched to a gene. The CDR3 coding sequence is TGTGCCAGCAGTCGGGGACAACAGGGGTACGAGCAGTACTTC. Its protein is CASSRGQQGYEQYF.

This clone has a single count. The chain employs TRBV5-5 and TRBJ1-2; D call uncertain. The CDR3 has 11 residues. V lost 1 base, J lost 8 bases, and 6 bases lay in between. CDR1 SGHKS and CDR2 YYEKEE come from the germline V gene (reference sequence). In nucleotides, the CDR3 is TGTGCCAGCAGCTTGCCGGGGGGCTACACCTTC. Its protein is CASSLPGGYTF.

The chain employs TRBV5-5 and TRBJ2-1, with 7 bases fitting TRBD1. V dropped 2 bases and J dropped 7; count of bases not matched to a gene: 6. This CDR3 region has 14 residues. Per germline, CDR1 SGHKS and CDR2 YYEKEE (reference sequence). CDR3 amino acids: CASSLLTGDNEQFF. The CDR3, as DNA: TGTGCCAGCAGCTTATTAACAGGGGATAATGAGCAGTTCTTC.

The chain carries TRBV12-3 or TRBV12-4 and TRBJ2-1; D possibly corresponds to TRBD1 (5 bases). The V end lost 5 bases, the J end lost 10 bases, and 9 bases lay between the germline ends. The CDR3 has 11 residues. The CDR3 here is CASSAYREQFF. CDR3 sequence (DNA): TGTGCCAGCAGTGCTTACAGGGAGCAGTTCTTC.